Listed below are T cell receptor beta chains from one sample, sequenced in a study of technical replicates of blood from a few donors. Libraries were prepared by immunoSEQ multiplex PCR; TCRdb keeps only in-frame clonotypes and omits some of them. Here the sample spans approximately 85,000 clones, approximately 95% being singletons. The sequenced material came from T cells isolated from PBMCs. The source of these receptors is a human donor in good health. Each CDR3 is given with its conserved first and last residue. D genes are given only for firm matches. Some rows have no size entry. The others give once, few or many, or a class for an expanded clone.

d_call: .; v_call: TRBV10-2; j_call: TRBJ1-1; clone_size: .; cdr3_nt: TGCGCCAGCAGGCATCAGGGTTCGCCTGAAGCTTTCTTT; cdr3_aa: CASRHQGSPEAFF
d_call: TRBD1; v_call: TRBV5-1; j_call: TRBJ1-1; clone_size: once; cdr3_nt: TGCGCCAGCAGCTTGGGACAGGGCGGGAACACTGAAGCTTTCTTT; cdr3_aa: CASSLGQGGNTEAFF
d_call: .; v_call: TRBV4-1; j_call: TRBJ2-1; clone_size: .; cdr3_nt: TGCGCCAGCAGCCAAGATCGGGGAACCTACAATGAGCAGTTCTTC; cdr3_aa: CASSQDRGTYNEQFF
d_call: .; v_call: TRBV6-1; j_call: TRBJ2-1; clone_size: once; cdr3_nt: TGTGCCAGCAGTATCGAGGCTTACAATGAGCAGTTCTTC; cdr3_aa: CASSIEAYNEQFF
d_call: .; v_call: TRBV14; j_call: TRBJ1-2; clone_size: .; cdr3_nt: TGTGCCAGCAGCCCATCCACAGGGCTACCCTATGGCTACACCTTC; cdr3_aa: CASSPSTGLPYGYTF
d_call: .; v_call: TRBV10-2; j_call: TRBJ2-1; clone_size: .; cdr3_nt: TGCGCCAGCAGTGGGAGAAGGTCAACTATCGATGAGCAGTTCTTC; cdr3_aa: CASSGRRSTIDEQFF
d_call: TRBD2; v_call: TRBV9; j_call: TRBJ2-7; clone_size: .; cdr3_nt: TGTGCCAGCAGCTCCGGGACTAGCGGGTACGAGCAGTACTTC; cdr3_aa: CASSSGTSGYEQYF
d_call: TRBD1; v_call: TRBV27; j_call: TRBJ2-7; clone_size: .; cdr3_nt: TGTGCCAGCAGATACACCGGGACAGGGGTTGGATACGAGCAGTACTTC; cdr3_aa: CASRYTGTGVGYEQYF
d_call: TRBD2; v_call: TRBV27; j_call: TRBJ2-2; clone_size: .; cdr3_nt: TGTGCCAGCAGTTCCCCTAGCGGGAGGGATTCCGGGGAGCTGTTTTTT; cdr3_aa: CASSSPSGRDSGELFF
d_call: TRBD2; v_call: TRBV2; j_call: TRBJ2-7; clone_size: .; cdr3_nt: TGTGCCAGCACCGAAGGACTAGCGGGGATCTACGAGCAGTACTTC; cdr3_aa: CASTEGLAGIYEQYF
d_call: .; v_call: TRBV6-5; j_call: TRBJ1-2; clone_size: .; cdr3_nt: TGTGCCAGCAGTTACTCTTCCACATTCTATGGCTACACCTTC; cdr3_aa: CASSYSSTFYGYTF
d_call: TRBD1; v_call: TRBV13; j_call: TRBJ1-1; clone_size: .; cdr3_nt: TGTGCCAGCAGCCCAAGTGGAGGGGGCAACACTGAAGCTTTCTTT; cdr3_aa: CASSPSGGGNTEAFF
d_call: .; v_call: TRBV9; j_call: TRBJ2-7; clone_size: .; cdr3_nt: TGTGCCAGCAGCGTAGAGGGTAGCGGTTATTCCGAGCAGTACTTC; cdr3_aa: CASSVEGSGYSEQYF
d_call: TRBD1; v_call: TRBV15; j_call: TRBJ2-2; clone_size: .; cdr3_nt: TGTGCCACCAGCAGAGCCCCCGTCGACAGGGCAAACACCGGGGAGCTGTTTTTT; cdr3_aa: CATSRAPVDRANTGELFF
d_call: .; v_call: TRBV10-1; j_call: TRBJ2-1; clone_size: once; cdr3_nt: TGCGCCAGCAGTGGATCAGACCTCGCTAGAGACCTAAGCTCCTACAATGAGCAGTTCTTC; cdr3_aa: CASSGSDLARDLSSYNEQFF
d_call: TRBD2; v_call: TRBV28; j_call: TRBJ2-7; clone_size: .; cdr3_nt: TGTGCCAGCAGTTTCCCCCTGAGAGCGGGGTTCTACGAGCAGTACTTC; cdr3_aa: CASSFPLRAGFYEQYF
d_call: .; v_call: TRBV6-6; j_call: TRBJ2-2; clone_size: .; cdr3_nt: TGTGCCAGCAGTTACATAGGGGCCGGGGAGCTGTTTTTT; cdr3_aa: CASSYIGAGELFF
d_call: .; v_call: TRBV4-1; j_call: TRBJ2-7; clone_size: .; cdr3_nt: TGCGCCAGCAGCCAGGGGCGGGACTCTGCCTACGAGCAGTACTTC; cdr3_aa: CASSQGRDSAYEQYF
d_call: .; v_call: TRBV2; j_call: TRBJ1-4; clone_size: .; cdr3_nt: TGTGCCAGCAGTGAATCGGTAACCCTGTTTTTT; cdr3_aa: CASSESVTLFF
d_call: TRBD2; v_call: TRBV10-3; j_call: TRBJ2-1; clone_size: .; cdr3_nt: TGTGCCATCACCGAGGGACTAGCGGGGCACAATGAGCAGTTCTTC; cdr3_aa: CAITEGLAGHNEQFF
d_call: .; v_call: TRBV5-1; j_call: TRBJ2-7; clone_size: .; cdr3_nt: TGCGCCAGCACCGGGAACTCCTACGAGCAGTACTTC; cdr3_aa: CASTGNSYEQYF
d_call: TRBD2; v_call: TRBV11-2; j_call: TRBJ2-1; clone_size: .; cdr3_nt: TGTGCCAGCAGCTTAGAGGCGGGGGGCGCCTTTCAACCCCATGAGCAGTTCTTC; cdr3_aa: CASSLEAGGAFQPHEQFF
d_call: .; v_call: TRBV7-9; j_call: TRBJ2-7; clone_size: .; cdr3_nt: TGTGCCAGCAGCTTCAAAGCACAGGGTGGGGACTACGAGCAGTACTTC; cdr3_aa: CASSFKAQGGDYEQYF
d_call: .; v_call: TRBV4-2; j_call: TRBJ1-1; clone_size: few; cdr3_nt: TGTGCCAGCAGCCAAGTGTCGTACAGGGCTAATGAAGCTTTCTTT; cdr3_aa: CASSQVSYRANEAFF
d_call: TRBD2; v_call: TRBV2; j_call: TRBJ2-3; clone_size: .; cdr3_nt: TGTGCCACTGCTAGCGGGGGCACAGATACGCAGTATTTT; cdr3_aa: CATASGGTDTQYF
d_call: TRBD1; v_call: TRBV13; j_call: TRBJ2-7; clone_size: .; cdr3_nt: TGTGCCAGCAGCTTAACACGGACAGGGTTCGAGCAGTACTTC; cdr3_aa: CASSLTRTGFEQYF
d_call: TRBD2; v_call: TRBV6-4; j_call: TRBJ2-1; clone_size: .; cdr3_nt: TGTGCCAGCAGTGAGGCGGGGGGCTCCTACAATGAGCAGTTCTTC; cdr3_aa: CASSEAGGSYNEQFF